Each of the 5 T cell receptor beta chains below was sequenced from the same sample in a study of T cell repertoires in cytomegalovirus infection. A single record per CDR3 protein comes from TCRdb applying MiXCR to the reads. Of hundreds of thousands of distinct CDR3 sequences in the sample, more than 20% are singletons; the top ten hold under 8.5%. Sequenced input: CD8+ T cells from PBMCs. Receptors originate from a human donor in good health (CMV status not recorded). Some clones in this sample may be carry-over from other donors' samples.

The chain recombines TRBV4-1 with TRBJ2-1, with 8 bases lining up with TRBD1. The CDR3 loop spans 14 amino acids. V was pared by 1 base and J by 9 bases, with 5 bases of the junction left unmatched. Germline V lookup: CDR1 MGHRA, CDR2 YSYEKL. The CDR3 here is CASSQVQGAGEQFF. CDR3 bases: TGCGCCAGCAGCCAAGTCCAGGGGGCCGGTGAGCAGTTCTTC.

This clonotype has a count of ten or more. The gene calls are TRBV25-1 and TRBJ2-5, with D unresolved. Germline V lookup: CDR1 MGHDK, CDR2 SYGVNS. This CDR3 comprises 14 residues. The germline V and J ends were trimmed by 5 bases and 4 bases, with 14 bases remaining between them. Written as DNA, the CDR3 is TGTGCCAGCAGTAAAACAAATTACGGAGAGACCCAGTACTTC. It translates to CASSKTNYGETQYF. The full variable domain, completed using reference TRBV25-1 and TRBJ2-5, is EADIYQTPRYLVIGTGKKITLECSQTMGHDKMYWYQQDPGMELHLIHYSYGVNSTEKGDLSSESTVSRIRTEHFPLTLESARPSHTSQYLCASSKTNYGETQYFGPGTRLLVL.

The chain couples TRBV3-1 to TRBJ1-1; TRBD1 is a possible D gene (5 bases). This CDR3 has 16 residues. Germline CDR1 LGHDT, CDR2 YNNKEL (reference sequence). V was clipped by 2 bases and J by 1 base, with 14 bases between them. CDR3 bases: TGTGCCAGCAGCCAATCCTGGAGACAGTCGAACACTGAAGCTTTCTTT. Encoded protein: CASSQSWRQSNTEAFF.

The rearrangement links TRBV5-6 to TRBJ2-2; D is perhaps TRBD1 (5 bases). Trimming took off 5 bases at V and 5 bases at J, with 10 bases between the two ends. The CDR3 runs to 13 residues. Per the germline V gene, CDR1 is SGHDT and CDR2 is YYEEEE. In DNA, the CDR3 is TGTGCCAGCAGAGAGGCAGGGACCGGGGAGCTGTTTTTT. Translating gives CASREAGTGELFF.

This clonotype has just a few counts. V gene TRBV7-9 combines with J gene TRBJ1-2; D remains ambiguous. The CDR3 spans 13 residues. Deletions cut 1 base from V and 6 bases from J, with 9 bases between. Looked up from germline, CDR1 is SEHNR and CDR2 is FQNEAQ (reference sequence). Written as DNA, the CDR3 is TGTGCCAGCAGCTTAGTGGGGTCGGATGGCTACACCTTC. Translating gives CASSLVGSDGYTF.